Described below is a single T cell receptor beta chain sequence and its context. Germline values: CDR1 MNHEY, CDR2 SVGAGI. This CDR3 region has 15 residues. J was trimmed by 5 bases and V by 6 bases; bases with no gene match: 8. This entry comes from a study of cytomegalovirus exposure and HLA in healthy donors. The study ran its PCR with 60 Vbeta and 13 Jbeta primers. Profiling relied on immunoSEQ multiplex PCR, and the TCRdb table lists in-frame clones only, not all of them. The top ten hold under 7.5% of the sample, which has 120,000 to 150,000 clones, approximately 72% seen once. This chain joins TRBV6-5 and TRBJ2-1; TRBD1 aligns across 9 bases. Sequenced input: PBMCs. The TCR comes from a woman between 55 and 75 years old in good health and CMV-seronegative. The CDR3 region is CASRPGTGYHNEQFF. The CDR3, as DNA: TGTGCCAGCAGACCCGGGACAGGGTACCACAATGAGCAGTTCTTC.